The present TCR beta chain was sequenced within a study of T cells in Graves' hyperthyroidism and ophthalmopathy. Trimming removed 1 base from V and 0 bases from J, with 16 bases in between. Germline CDR1 is SEHNR and CDR2 is FQNEAQ (reference sequence). This CDR3 is 17 amino acids long. Amplified TCR beta CDR3 regions derived from RNA transcripts. During a first-round RT-PCR of the TCR CDR3, the HTBI primer set was used. TCRdb re-derived calls from the multiplex PCR reads in MiXCR, one entry per CDR3 protein. The sample has approximately 430,000 distinct CDR3 sequences, approximately 15% seen once. This clonotype was picked up many times.

This chain joins TRBV7-9 and TRBJ2-7; D ambiguous. The sequencing sample was made of blood. The receptor comes from a woman in her late teens or twenties with Graves' hyperthyroidism. This CDR3 is CASSLETWNPTSYEQYF. The CDR3 bases are TGTGCCAGCAGCTTAGAAACGTGGAACCCAACCTCCTACGAGCAGTACTTC.